This T cell receptor (beta chain) came from a study of CD8+ T cells in alopecia areata. Study as a whole: Severity among treated patients was scored by the percentage of scalp area affected.

Reverse transcribed after extraction, RNA yielded cDNA as the sequencing template. Sequenced by immunoSEQ multiplex PCR; TCRdb stores in-frame clones only, minus some. The sample holds about 110,000 clones; roughly 50% are singletons and the top ten take approximately 3.1%. Concerning this clone: Its target is not known.

Study results and limitations: Scalp samples also yield sequences of resident alphabeta T cells from normal skin. Normal scalp showed lower clonality than lesional scalp, especially alopecia totalis/universalis. Among patients, TCR sharing was less clear than in mice, a difference possibly due in part to HLA diversity in the patient population.

Described treatment: oral pan-JAK inhibitor, 5-10 mg twice daily. This TCR was recovered from a human donor with alopecia areata. The sequencing here drew on CD4+ T cells sorted from blood, taken at week 24, from a patient treated with tofacitinib.

The chain's CDR3 is CASGLVEAPEPQHF. The CDR3 DNA is TGTGCTAGTGGTTTGGTAGAAGCCCCCGAGCCCCAGCATTTT. The V call is TRBV12-5, the J call TRBJ1-5; D unclear. CDR3 length equals 14 residues. V lost 0 bases and J lost 8, with 11 bases in between. Germline V CDR1 and CDR2: LGHNT, FRNRAP.